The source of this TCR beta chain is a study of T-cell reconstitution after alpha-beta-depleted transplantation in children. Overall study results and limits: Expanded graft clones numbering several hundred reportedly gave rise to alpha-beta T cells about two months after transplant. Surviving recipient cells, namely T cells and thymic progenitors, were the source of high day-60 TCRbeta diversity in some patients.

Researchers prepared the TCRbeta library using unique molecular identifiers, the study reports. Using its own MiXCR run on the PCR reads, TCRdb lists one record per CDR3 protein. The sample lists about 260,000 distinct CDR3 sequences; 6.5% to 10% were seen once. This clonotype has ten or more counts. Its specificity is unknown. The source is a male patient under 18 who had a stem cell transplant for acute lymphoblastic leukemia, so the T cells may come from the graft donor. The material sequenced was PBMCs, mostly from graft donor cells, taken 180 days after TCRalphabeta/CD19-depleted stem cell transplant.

CDR3 sequence reads: CASSLVRGRTYNEQFF. CDR3 coding DNA: TGTGCCAGCAGCTTAGTACGCGGGAGGACCTACAATGAGCAGTTCTTC. The chain is built from TRBV11-2 and TRBJ2-1, with 8 bases aligning to TRBD2. V was clipped by 1 base and J by 2 bases; unmatched bases: 4. The CDR3 sequence is 16 residues long. The germline V gene encodes CDR1 SGHAT and CDR2 FQNNGV.